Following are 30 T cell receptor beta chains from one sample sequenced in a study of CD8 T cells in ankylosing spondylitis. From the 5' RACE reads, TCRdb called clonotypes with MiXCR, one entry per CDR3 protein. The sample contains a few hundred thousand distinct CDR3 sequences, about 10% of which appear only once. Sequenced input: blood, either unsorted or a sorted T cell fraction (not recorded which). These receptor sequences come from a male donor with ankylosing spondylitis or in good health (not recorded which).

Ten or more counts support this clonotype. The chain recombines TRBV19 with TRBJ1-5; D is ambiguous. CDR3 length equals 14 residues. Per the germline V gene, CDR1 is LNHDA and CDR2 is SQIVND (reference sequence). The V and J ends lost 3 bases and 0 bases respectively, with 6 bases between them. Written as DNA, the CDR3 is TGTGCCAGTAGTATGTGGACTAGCAATCAGCCCCAGCATTTT. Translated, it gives CASSMWTSNQPQHF.

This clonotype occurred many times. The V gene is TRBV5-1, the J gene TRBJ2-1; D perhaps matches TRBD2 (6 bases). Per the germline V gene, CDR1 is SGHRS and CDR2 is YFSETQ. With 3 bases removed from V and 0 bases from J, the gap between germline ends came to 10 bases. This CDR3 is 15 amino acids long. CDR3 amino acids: CASSSGTRSYNEQFF. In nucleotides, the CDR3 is TGCGCCAGCAGCTCCGGGACTCGCTCCTACAATGAGCAGTTCTTC.

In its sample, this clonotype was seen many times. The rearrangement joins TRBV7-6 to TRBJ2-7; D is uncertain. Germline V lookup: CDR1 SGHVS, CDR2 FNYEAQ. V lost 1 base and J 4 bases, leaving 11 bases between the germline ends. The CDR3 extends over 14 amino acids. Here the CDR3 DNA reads TGTGCCAGCAGCTTAGTTCCTAGATTTTACGAGCAGTACTTC. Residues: CASSLVPRFYEQYF.

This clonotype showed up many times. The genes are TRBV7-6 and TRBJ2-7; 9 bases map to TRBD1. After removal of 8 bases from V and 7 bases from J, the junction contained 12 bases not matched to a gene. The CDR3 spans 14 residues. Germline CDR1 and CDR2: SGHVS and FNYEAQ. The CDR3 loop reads CASGTRDRAGEQYF. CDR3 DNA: TGTGCCAGCGGGACCCGGGACAGGGCTGGTGAGCAGTACTTC.

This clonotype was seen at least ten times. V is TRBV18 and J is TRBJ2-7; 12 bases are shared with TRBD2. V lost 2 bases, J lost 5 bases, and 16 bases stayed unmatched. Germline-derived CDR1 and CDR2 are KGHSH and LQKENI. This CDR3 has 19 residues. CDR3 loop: CASSPGVWSTSGSSNEQYF. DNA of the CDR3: TGTGCCAGCTCACCAGGGGTCTGGTCGACTAGCGGGAGTTCGAACGAGCAGTACTTC.

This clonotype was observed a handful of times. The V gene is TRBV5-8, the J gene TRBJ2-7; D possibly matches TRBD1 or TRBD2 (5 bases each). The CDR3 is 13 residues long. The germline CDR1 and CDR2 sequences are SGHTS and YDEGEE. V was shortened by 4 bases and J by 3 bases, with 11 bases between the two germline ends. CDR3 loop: CASSQGTIYEQYF. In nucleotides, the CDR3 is TGTGCCAGCAGCCAAGGGACGATCTACGAGCAGTACTTC.

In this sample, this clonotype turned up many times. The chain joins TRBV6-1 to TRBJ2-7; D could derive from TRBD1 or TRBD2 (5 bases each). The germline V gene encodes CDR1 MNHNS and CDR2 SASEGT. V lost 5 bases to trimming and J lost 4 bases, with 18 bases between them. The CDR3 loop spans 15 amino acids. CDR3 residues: CASSQGDGTNYEQYF. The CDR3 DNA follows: TGTGCCAGCAGTCAAGGGGATGGGACCAATTACGAGCAGTACTTC.

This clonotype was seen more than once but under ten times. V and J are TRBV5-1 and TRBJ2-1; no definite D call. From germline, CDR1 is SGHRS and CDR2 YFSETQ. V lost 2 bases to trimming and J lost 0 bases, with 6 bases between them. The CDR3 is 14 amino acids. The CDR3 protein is CASSFSGSYNEQFF. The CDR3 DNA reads TGCGCCAGCAGCTTTTCAGGCTCCTACAATGAGCAGTTCTTC.

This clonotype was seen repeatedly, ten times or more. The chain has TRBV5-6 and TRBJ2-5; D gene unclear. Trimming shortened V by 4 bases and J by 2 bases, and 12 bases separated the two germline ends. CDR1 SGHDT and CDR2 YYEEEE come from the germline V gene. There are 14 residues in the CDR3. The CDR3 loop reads CASSGVGKQETQYF. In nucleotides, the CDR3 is TGTGCCAGCAGCGGGGTAGGCAAACAAGAGACCCAGTACTTC.

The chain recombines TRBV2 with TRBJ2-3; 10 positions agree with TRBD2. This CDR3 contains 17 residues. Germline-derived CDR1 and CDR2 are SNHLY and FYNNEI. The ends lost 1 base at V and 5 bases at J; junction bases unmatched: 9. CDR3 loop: CASSEEIAGGVKDTQYF. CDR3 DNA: TGTGCCAGCAGTGAAGAAATAGCGGGGGGCGTTAAAGATACGCAGTATTTT.

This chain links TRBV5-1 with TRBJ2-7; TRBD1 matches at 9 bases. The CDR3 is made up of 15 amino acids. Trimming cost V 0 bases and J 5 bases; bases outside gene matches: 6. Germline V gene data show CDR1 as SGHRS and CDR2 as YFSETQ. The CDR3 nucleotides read TGCGCCAGCAGCTTGGGAGGGACAGGGAGCAACGAGCAGTACTTC. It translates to CASSLGGTGSNEQYF.

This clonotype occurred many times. The chain's CDR3 is CSARVTSYEQYF. In DNA, the CDR3 is TGCAGTGCTAGAGTGACCTCCTACGAGCAGTACTTC. The genes are TRBV20-1 and TRBJ2-7; D gene ambiguous. CDR3 length equals 12 residues. The V gene lost 1 base and the J gene lost 0 bases, with 4 bases spanning the gap. Germline V gene lookup returns CDR1 DFQATT and CDR2 SNEGSKA (reference sequence).

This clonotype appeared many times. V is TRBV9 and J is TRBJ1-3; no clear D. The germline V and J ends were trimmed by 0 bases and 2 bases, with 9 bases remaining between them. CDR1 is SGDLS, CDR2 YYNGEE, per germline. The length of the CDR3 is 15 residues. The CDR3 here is CASSVGPPPGNTIYF. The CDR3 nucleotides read TGTGCCAGCAGCGTAGGCCCTCCCCCTGGAAACACCATATATTTT.

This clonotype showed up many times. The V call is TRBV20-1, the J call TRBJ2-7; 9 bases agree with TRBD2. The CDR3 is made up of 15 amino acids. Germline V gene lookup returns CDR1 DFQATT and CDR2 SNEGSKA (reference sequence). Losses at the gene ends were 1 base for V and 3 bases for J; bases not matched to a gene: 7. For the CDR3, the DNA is TGCAGTGCTAGAGCCCCTAGCGGGACCGACTACGAGCAGTACTTC. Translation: CSARAPSGTDYEQYF.

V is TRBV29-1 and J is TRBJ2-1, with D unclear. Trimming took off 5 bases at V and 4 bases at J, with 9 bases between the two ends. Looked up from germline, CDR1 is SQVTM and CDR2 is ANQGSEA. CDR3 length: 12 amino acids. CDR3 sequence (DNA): TGCAGCGTTTTCTCTGGATACAATGAGCAGTTCTTC. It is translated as CSVFSGYNEQFF.

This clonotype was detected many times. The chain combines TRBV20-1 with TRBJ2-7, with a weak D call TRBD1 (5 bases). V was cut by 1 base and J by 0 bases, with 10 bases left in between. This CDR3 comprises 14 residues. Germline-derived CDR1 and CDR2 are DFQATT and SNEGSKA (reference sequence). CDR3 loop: CSARGQTLSYEQYF. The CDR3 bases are TGCAGTGCTAGAGGACAGACCCTCTCCTACGAGCAGTACTTC.

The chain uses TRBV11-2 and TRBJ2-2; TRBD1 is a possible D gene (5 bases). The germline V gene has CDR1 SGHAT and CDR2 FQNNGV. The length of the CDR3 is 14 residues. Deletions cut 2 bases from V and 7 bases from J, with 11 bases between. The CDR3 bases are TGTGCCAGCAGCTTAATCCAGGGCCTCGGGGAGCTGTTTTTT. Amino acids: CASSLIQGLGELFF.

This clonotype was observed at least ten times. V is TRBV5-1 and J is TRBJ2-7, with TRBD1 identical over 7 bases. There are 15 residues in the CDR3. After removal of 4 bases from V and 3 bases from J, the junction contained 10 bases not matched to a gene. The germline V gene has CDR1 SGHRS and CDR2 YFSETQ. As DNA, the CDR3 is TGCGCCAGCAGCACCGGGGACAGCGCATACTACGAGCAGTACTTC. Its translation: CASSTGDSAYYEQYF.

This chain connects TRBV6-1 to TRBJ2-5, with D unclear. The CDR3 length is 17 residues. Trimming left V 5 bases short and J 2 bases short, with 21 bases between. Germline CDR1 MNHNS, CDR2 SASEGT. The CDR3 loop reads CASSLYSGRPLQETQYF. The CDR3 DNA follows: TGTGCCAGCAGTCTATACTCCGGCCGTCCCTTACAAGAGACCCAGTACTTC.

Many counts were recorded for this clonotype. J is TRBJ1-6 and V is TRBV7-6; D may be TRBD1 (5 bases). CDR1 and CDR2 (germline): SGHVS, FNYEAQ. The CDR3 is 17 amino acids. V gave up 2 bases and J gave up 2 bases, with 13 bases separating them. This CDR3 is CASSLSGFQAYNSPLHF. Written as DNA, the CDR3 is TGTGCCAGCAGCTTATCAGGGTTTCAAGCCTATAATTCACCCCTCCACTTT.

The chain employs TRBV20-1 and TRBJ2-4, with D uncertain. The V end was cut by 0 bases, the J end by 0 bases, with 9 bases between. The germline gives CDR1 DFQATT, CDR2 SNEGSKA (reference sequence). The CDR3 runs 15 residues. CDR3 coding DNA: TGCAGTGCTAGAGATTCATCCGAAGCCAAAAACATTCAGTACTTC. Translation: CSARDSSEAKNIQYF.

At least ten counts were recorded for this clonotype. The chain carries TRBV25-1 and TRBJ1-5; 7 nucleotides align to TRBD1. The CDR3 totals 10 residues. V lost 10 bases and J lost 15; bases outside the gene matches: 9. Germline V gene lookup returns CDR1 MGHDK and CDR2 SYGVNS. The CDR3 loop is CAIRKGAPHF. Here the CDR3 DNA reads TGTGCCATACGAAAGGGGGCCCCGCATTTT.

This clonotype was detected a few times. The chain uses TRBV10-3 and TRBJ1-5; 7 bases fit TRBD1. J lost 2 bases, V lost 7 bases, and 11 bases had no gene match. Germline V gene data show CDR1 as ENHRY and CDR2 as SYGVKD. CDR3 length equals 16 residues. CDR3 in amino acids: CAITGQDLGGNQPQHF. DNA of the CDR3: TGTGCCATCACCGGACAGGACCTAGGGGGCAATCAGCCCCAGCATTTT.

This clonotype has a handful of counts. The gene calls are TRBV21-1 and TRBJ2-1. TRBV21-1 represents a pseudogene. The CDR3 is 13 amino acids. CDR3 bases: TGTGCCAGCAGCAAATACGCGGTGAATGAGCAGTTCTTC. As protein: CASSKYAVNEQFF.

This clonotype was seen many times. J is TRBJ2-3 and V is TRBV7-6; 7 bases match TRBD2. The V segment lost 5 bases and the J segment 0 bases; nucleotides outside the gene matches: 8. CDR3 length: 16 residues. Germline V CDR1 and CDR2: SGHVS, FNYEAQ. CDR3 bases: TGTGCCAGCAGCCCAATTAGCGGGTTTAGCACAGATACGCAGTATTTT. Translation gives CASSPISGFSTDTQYF.

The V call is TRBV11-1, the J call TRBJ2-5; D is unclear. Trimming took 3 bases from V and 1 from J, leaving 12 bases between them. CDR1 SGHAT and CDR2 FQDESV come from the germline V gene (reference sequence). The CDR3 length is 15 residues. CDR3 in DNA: TGTGCCAGCAGCTTTAAGGGAACTCCCCAAGAGACCCAGTACTTC. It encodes CASSFKGTPQETQYF.

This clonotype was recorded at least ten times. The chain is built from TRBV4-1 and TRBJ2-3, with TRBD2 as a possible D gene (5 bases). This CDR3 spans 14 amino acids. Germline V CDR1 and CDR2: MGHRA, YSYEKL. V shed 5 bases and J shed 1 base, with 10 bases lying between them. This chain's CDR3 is CASSDAGRTDTQYF. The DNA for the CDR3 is TGCGCCAGCAGCGATGCGGGTCGCACAGATACGCAGTATTTT.

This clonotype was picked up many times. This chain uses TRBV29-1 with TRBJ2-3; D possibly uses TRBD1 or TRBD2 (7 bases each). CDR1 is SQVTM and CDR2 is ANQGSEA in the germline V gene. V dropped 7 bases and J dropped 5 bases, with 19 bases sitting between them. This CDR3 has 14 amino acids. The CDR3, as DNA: TGCAGCGCAAGGGAGGGGACAGCGAAAGATACGCAGTATTTT. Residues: CSAREGTAKDTQYF.

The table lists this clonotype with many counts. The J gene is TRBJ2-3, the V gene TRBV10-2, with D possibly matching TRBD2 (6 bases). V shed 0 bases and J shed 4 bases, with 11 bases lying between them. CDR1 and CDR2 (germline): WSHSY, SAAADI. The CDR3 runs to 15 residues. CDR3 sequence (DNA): TGCGCCAGCAGTGAGTCGATTACTAGCTCAGATACGCAGTATTTT. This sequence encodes CASSESITSSDTQYF.

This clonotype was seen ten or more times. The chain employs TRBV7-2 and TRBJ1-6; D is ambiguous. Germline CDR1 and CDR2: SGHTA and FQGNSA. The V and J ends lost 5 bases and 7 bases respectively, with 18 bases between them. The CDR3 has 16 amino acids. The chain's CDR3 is CASSPDLQIWNSPLHF. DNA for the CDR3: TGTGCCAGCAGCCCCGACCTCCAGATCTGGAATTCACCCCTCCACTTT. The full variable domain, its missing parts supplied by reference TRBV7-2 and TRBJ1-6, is GAGVSQSPSNKVTEKGKDVELRCDPISGHTALYWYRQSLGQGLEFLIYFQGNSAPDKSGLPSDRFSAERTGGSVSTLTIQRTQQEDSAVYLCASSPDLQIWNSPLHFGNGTRLTVT.